The rows below give T cell receptor beta chains drawn from one sample of a study of CD8 T cells in ankylosing spondylitis. One entry per CDR3 protein, called by TCRdb with MiXCR from the 5' RACE reads. The table lists some 800,000 distinct CDR3 sequences, about 10% of them singletons. Sequencing input: blood, either unsorted or a sorted T cell fraction (not recorded which). These TCRs come from a male donor with ankylosing spondylitis. The CDR3 runs from the conserved cysteine through the conserved F or W. Each record gives: V gene, CDR3 protein.

>TRBV5-1
CASSSDMVYYEQYF
>TRBV15
CATSRDRGLYEQYF
>TRBV7-6
CASSPLGQGGVETQYF
>TRBV29-1
CSADTGSGYEQYF
>TRBV20-1
CSARDFGASRWETQYF
>TRBV12-3/TRBV12-4
CASSLGALGGNEQFF
>TRBV6-2/TRBV6-3
CASSYSRTLNGYTF
>TRBV20-1
CSAPILLGEAFF
>TRBV20-1
CSARDPVYGYTF
>TRBV20-1
CSARTGEGGQPQHF
>TRBV4-3
CASSQDILGPIYF
>TRBV28
CASGWSSYEQYF
>TRBV6-5
CASSYASRGDDNSPLHF
>TRBV12-3/TRBV12-4
CASSSTGRGDTQYF
>TRBV2
CASTGTGVPDTQYF
>TRBV9
CASSVAGQGRAEQYF
>TRBV5-6
CASSLVQGGWYEQFF
>TRBV20-1
CSASGWRGKSYNEQFF
>TRBV21-1
CASGRECVDYGYTF
>TRBV2
CASTSTGTREFF
>TRBV5-4
CASSSPGQGLSDAFF
>TRBV11-2
CASSLYYQRQDRTDTQYF
>TRBV5-1
CASSISRDTEAFF
>TRBV20-1
CSARPGLAGDTQYF
>TRBV5-1
CASSLGQYGYEQYF
>TRBV7-2
CASSLILARYEQYF
>TRBV5-5
CASSSGQGYTGELFF
>TRBV20-1
CSARMLAPQLNQPQHF
>TRBV12-3/TRBV12-4
CASSSGISYNSPLHF
>TRBV5-5
CASSFTHGSYEQYF
>TRBV29-1
CSVAGTGIEQYF
>TRBV20-1
CSGTSGPGNEQFF
>TRBV7-2
CASSLRNQETQYF